This T cell receptor beta chain stems from a study of T-cell reconstitution after alpha-beta-depleted transplantation in children. General study results and limits: After one year, T-cell counts and TCRbeta diversity mostly came from new T cells. It was surviving recipient T cells and thymic progenitors that gave some patients high TCRbeta diversity at day 60.

This clonotype has more than one count but fewer than ten. Antigen unknown. This CDR3 contains 14 residues. Trimming pared 4 bases from V and 3 bases from J, leaving 12 bases between. Germline values: CDR1 SEHNR, CDR2 FQNEAQ (reference sequence). Researchers prepared the TCRbeta library using unique molecular identifiers, the study reports. MiXCR, run by TCRdb on the PCR reads, gives a single entry per CDR3 protein. The sample has around 450,000 distinct CDR3 sequences, 16% seen once. The rearrangement links TRBV7-9 to TRBJ1-1; no clear D gene. Sequenced material: PBMCs, mostly from graft donor cells, taken 360 days after TCRalphabeta/CD19-depleted stem cell transplant. The clonotype originates from a boy younger than two who had a stem cell transplant for Wiskott-Aldrich syndrome, so the T cells may come from the graft donor. CDR3 loop: CASSWRGRDTEAFF. DNA for the CDR3: TGTGCCAGCAGCTGGCGCGGTCGGGACACTGAAGCTTTCTTT.